One and the same sample provided the 29 T cell receptor beta chains below, sequenced in a study of control samples from healthy donors and cancer patients. The data were produced by immunoSEQ multiplex PCR, yet TCRdb's version contains in-frame clones alone and is incomplete. The sample has just under 75,000 clones, 87% seen once. The sample taken for sequencing was blood. The receptors here all came from a woman in her forties or fifties in good health.

This sequence joins TRBV29-1 and TRBJ2-7; D is perhaps TRBD2 (5 bases). This CDR3 contains 12 residues. CDR1 SQVTM and CDR2 ANQGSEA come from the germline V gene. Trimming removed 5 bases from V and 0 bases from J, with 8 bases in between. CDR3 sequence reads: CSVRDSSYEQYF. The CDR3 nucleotides read TGCAGCGTTCGGGATAGCTCCTACGAGCAGTACTTC.

The J gene is TRBJ2-1, the V gene TRBV7-3; TRBD2 might be the D (5 bases). Trimming removed 1 base at V and 1 base at J, with 8 bases between. The V gene's germline CDR1 is SGHTA and CDR2 FQGTGA. The CDR3 length is 15 residues. The CDR3 reads CASSLNSGSYNEQFF. The CDR3 bases are TGTGCCAGCAGCTTAAATTCGGGGTCCTACAATGAGCAGTTCTTC.

This CDR3 is CASSQEPAGGPGSEQFF. The CDR3 DNA reads TGCGCCAGCAGCCAAGAGCCAGCGGGAGGGCCGGGAAGTGAGCAGTTCTTC. The rearrangement uses TRBV4-1 and TRBJ2-1, with 10 bases aligning to TRBD2. Germline values: CDR1 MGHRA, CDR2 YSYEKL. This CDR3 comprises 17 residues. The V gene end was trimmed by 0 bases and the J gene end by 9 bases; junction bases not matched to a gene: 11.

This chain connects TRBV29-1 to TRBJ2-3; D uncertain. Looked up from germline, CDR1 is SQVTM and CDR2 is ANQGSEA. V was pared by 4 bases and J by 9 bases, with 8 bases between. The CDR3 has 10 residues. CDR3 region: CSVVDGTQYF. CDR3 sequence (DNA): TGCAGCGTTGTTGATGGGACGCAGTATTTT.

This chain connects TRBV19 to TRBJ1-1; D might be TRBD1 (6 bases). The CDR3 runs to 13 residues. Trimming pared 8 bases from V and 3 bases from J, leaving 13 bases between. Germline CDR1 is LNHDA and CDR2 is SQIVND (reference sequence). CDR3 sequence: CASEDSFHTEAFF. The CDR3 DNA sequence: TGTGCCAGTGAGGACAGTTTCCACACTGAAGCTTTCTTT. Based on the CDR3 plus reference TRBV19 and TRBJ1-1, the full variable domain is DGGITQSPKYLFRKEGQNVTLSCEQNLNHDAMYWYRQDPGQGLRLIYYSQIVNDFQKGDIAEGYSVSREKKESFPLTVTSAQKNPTAFYLCASEDSFHTEAFFGQGTRLTVV.

The chain carries TRBV12-3 or TRBV12-4 and TRBJ2-7; D possibly corresponds to TRBD2 (6 bases). Trimming removed 2 bases at V and 5 bases at J, with 10 bases between. The CDR3 loop spans 13 amino acids. Written as DNA, the CDR3 is TGTGCCAGCAGTTTAAATAGCGGAGACGAGCAGTACTTC. Translated: CASSLNSGDEQYF.

This chain connects TRBV6-5 to TRBJ2-7, with D unresolved. V lost 10 bases, J lost 6 bases, and 16 bases lay in between. Germline CDR1 reads MNHEY; CDR2 reads SVGAGI. The CDR3 is made up of 12 amino acids. CDR3 in amino acids: CATRRIASEQYF. The CDR3 DNA sequence: TGTGCCACCCGACGGATCGCGAGCGAGCAGTACTTC.

The CDR3 bases are TGCGCCAGCAGCGTAGGATCCGTTCAGGGCTTCTCTGGAAACACCATATATTTT. Encoded protein: CASSVGSVQGFSGNTIYF. The V call is TRBV4-1, the J call TRBJ1-3; D may be TRBD1 (5 bases). Germline CDR1 and CDR2: MGHRA and YSYEKL. CDR3 length equals 18 residues. V was shortened by 5 bases and J by 0 bases, with 20 bases between the two germline ends.

This clone appeared a single time. The chain uses TRBV7-8 and TRBJ2-7, with TRBD2 matching over 9 bases. The CDR3 has 14 residues. Germline CDR1 is SGHVS and CDR2 is FQNEAQ. The junction had 7 bases not matched to a gene; V was cut back by 5 bases and J by 5 bases. This chain's CDR3 is CASSRLAGTNEQYF. CDR3 DNA sequence: TGTGCCAGCAGCAGGCTAGCGGGAACCAACGAGCAGTACTTC.

The CDR3 is CASSAVGGFYNSPLHF. The CDR3 nucleotides read TGTGCCAGCAGTGCGGTGGGGGGATTCTATAATTCACCCCTCCACTTT. The chain has TRBV2 and TRBJ1-6; tentatively, D is TRBD1 (5 bases). Germline-derived CDR1 and CDR2 are SNHLY and FYNNEI. V dropped 4 bases and J dropped 3 bases, with 13 bases sitting between them. The CDR3 contains 16 residues.

The chain couples TRBV30 to TRBJ1-2, with 8 nucleotides matching TRBD1. The CDR3 totals 14 residues. V shed 7 bases, J shed 2 bases, and the junction held 9 bases outside the gene matches. Germline CDR1 reads GTSNPN; CDR2 reads SVGIG (reference sequence). The CDR3 sequence: CAYSGAGGNYGYTF. The CDR3 coding sequence is TGTGCCTACTCTGGGGCAGGGGGCAACTATGGCTACACCTTC.

V is TRBV12-3 or TRBV12-4 and J is TRBJ1-1; tentatively, D is TRBD1 (6 bases). The ends were cut back, 5 bases at V and 4 bases at J, with 11 bases in the middle. The CDR3 covers 13 residues. Written as DNA, the CDR3 is TGTGCCAGCAGTGCCACAGGGACCACTGAAGCTTTCTTT. Translated: CASSATGTTEAFF.

The chain employs TRBV5-1 and TRBJ1-4, with D perhaps matching TRBD1 (6 bases). Per germline, CDR1 SGHRS and CDR2 YFSETQ. CDR3 length: 14 amino acids. V was shortened by 3 bases and J by 4 bases, with 10 bases between the two germline ends. The CDR3 here is CASSSGQRNEKLFF. The CDR3 DNA is TGCGCCAGCAGCTCCGGACAGCGTAATGAAAAACTGTTTTTT.

The chain has TRBV15 and TRBJ2-3, with a tentative D call TRBD2 (6 bases). The CDR3 covers 15 residues. V dropped 1 base and J dropped 2 bases, with 10 bases sitting between them. Germline V gives CDR1 LNHNV, CDR2 YYDKDF (reference sequence). The CDR3 sequence is CATSRALASTDTQYF. The CDR3 DNA reads as TGTGCCACCAGCAGAGCCCTAGCGTCCACAGATACGCAGTATTTT.

The gene calls are TRBV5-5 and TRBJ1-1, with TRBD1 matching over 9 bases. CDR1 is SGHKS, CDR2 YYEKEE, per germline (reference sequence). Unmatched junction bases numbered 4, after V lost 3 bases and J lost 4 bases. The length of the CDR3 is 14 residues. The chain's CDR3 is CASSSRQGGTEAFF. CDR3 DNA sequence: TGTGCCAGCAGCTCGCGACAGGGGGGCACTGAAGCTTTCTTT. Using reference TRBV5-5 and TRBJ1-1 for the parts outside the CDR3, the full variable domain is DAGVTQSPTHLIKTRGQQVTLRCSPISGHKSVSWYQQVLGQGPQFIFQYYEKEERGRGNFPDRFSARQFPNYSSELNVNALLLGDSALYLCASSSRQGGTEAFFGQGTRLTVV.

This clone was detected a few times. The chain joins TRBV7-8 to TRBJ2-1; D unresolved. The V end was cut by 3 bases, the J end by 0 bases, with 12 bases between. This CDR3 contains 16 residues. CDR1 is SGHVS, CDR2 FQNEAQ, per germline. CDR3 loop: CASSFAHSSSYNEQFF. As DNA, the CDR3 is TGTGCCAGCAGCTTCGCCCACAGCAGCTCCTACAATGAGCAGTTCTTC.

This clone was observed a single time. The rearrangement joins TRBV12-5 to TRBJ2-5; TRBD2 matches at 12 bases. The germline V gene encodes CDR1 LGHNT and CDR2 FRNRAP. Trimming took 6 bases from V and 5 from J; bases not matched to a gene: 4. The CDR3 is 14 residues long. CDR3 protein: CASGTGTSGETQYF. The CDR3 region has the DNA TGTGCTAGTGGAACCGGGACTAGCGGGGAGACCCAGTACTTC.

In its sample, this clone is medium-sized (0.01 to 0.1%). The chain combines TRBV27 with TRBJ2-7; 7 nucleotides agree with TRBD2. Germline V gene lookup returns CDR1 MNHEY and CDR2 SMNVEV (reference sequence). Trimming at V came to 5 bases and at J to 4 bases, leaving 8 bases not matched to a gene. This CDR3 has 14 residues. CDR3 DNA sequence: TGTGCCAGCAGTCCCTTAGGAGCGGGGTACGAGCAGTACTTC. Its protein is CASSPLGAGYEQYF.

As DNA, the CDR3 is TGTGCCACCAGCAGAGAACGGGGGGAGTACTACGAGCAGTACTTC. It yields the protein CATSRERGEYYEQYF. V usage is TRBV15 and J usage is TRBJ2-7; 7 nucleotides match TRBD2. The CDR3 is made up of 15 amino acids. Per germline, CDR1 LNHNV and CDR2 YYDKDF (reference sequence). The V gene end was trimmed by 0 bases and the J gene end by 3 bases; junction bases not matched to a gene: 5.

Here the CDR3 DNA reads TGTGCCAGCAGTGAAGACAGGGGAAGAGTCGCTGAAGCTTTCTTT. It is translated as CASSEDRGRVAEAFF. The chain carries TRBV27 and TRBJ1-1; TRBD1 agrees at 8 bases. The CDR3 contains 15 residues. Germline values: CDR1 MNHEY, CDR2 SMNVEV (reference sequence). The V segment lost 5 bases and the J segment 6 bases; nucleotides outside the gene matches: 11.

V gene TRBV18 combines with J gene TRBJ2-2; D remains ambiguous. The CDR3 has 15 amino acids. Germline assignment: CDR1 KGHSH and CDR2 LQKENI. Trimming took 0 bases from V and 0 from J, leaving 5 bases between them. CDR3 amino acids: CASSPPNSNTGELFF. CDR3 nucleotide sequence: TGTGCCAGCTCACCACCCAATTCGAACACCGGGGAGCTGTTTTTT. The variable domain in full, with the rest retrieved from reference TRBV18 and TRBJ2-2, is NAGVMQNPRHLVRRRGQEARLRCSPMKGHSHVYWYRQLPEEGLKFMVYLQKENIIDESGMPKERFSAEFPKEGPSILRIQQVVRGDSAAYFCASSPPNSNTGELFFGEGSRLTVL.

This clone showed up just once. This chain's CDR3 is CASSQSVSVLPHGAFF. Here the CDR3 DNA reads TGCGCCAGCAGCCAATCTGTATCGGTCCTCCCTCACGGAGCTTTCTTT. The J gene is TRBJ1-1, the V gene TRBV4-1, with D uncertain. The CDR3 runs 16 residues. CDR1 is MGHRA, CDR2 YSYEKL, per germline. V lost 2 bases and J 10 bases, leaving 23 bases between the germline ends.

This clone was seen more than once but under ten times. The V call is TRBV6-5, the J call TRBJ1-1; 8 bases fit TRBD1. This CDR3 region has 14 residues. Germline CDR1 reads MNHEY; CDR2 reads SVGAGI. The V segment lost 4 bases and the J segment 1 base; nucleotides outside the gene matches: 2. CDR3: CASSFDRGNTEAFF. The DNA for the CDR3 is TGTGCCAGCAGTTTCGACAGGGGGAACACTGAAGCTTTCTTT.

The chain has TRBV27 and TRBJ1-6, with TRBD1 matching over 7 bases. The ends lost 6 bases at V and 9 bases at J; junction bases unmatched: 8. The V gene's germline CDR1 is MNHEY and CDR2 SMNVEV (reference sequence). This CDR3 spans 14 amino acids. CDR3 DNA sequence: TGTGCCAGCAGCGCCCAGGGGGTAGGTTCACCCCTCCACTTT. Residues: CASSAQGVGSPLHF.

The genes are TRBV6-5 and TRBJ2-5, with TRBD2 matching over 7 bases. V dropped 9 bases and J dropped 2; count of bases not matched to a gene: 9. The CDR3 spans 14 residues. The V gene's germline CDR1 is MNHEY and CDR2 SVGAGI. In DNA, the CDR3 is TGTGCCAGTAAACGACTAGCAGTACAAGAGACCCAGTACTTC. Translating it yields CASKRLAVQETQYF.

This clone has just one count. The V gene is TRBV5-1, the J gene TRBJ2-5; 7 nucleotides agree with TRBD1. Unmatched junction bases numbered 3, after V lost 4 bases and J lost 3 bases. CDR1 is SGHRS and CDR2 is YFSETQ in the germline V gene. The CDR3 loop spans 13 amino acids. The CDR3 sequence: CASSQGQKETQYF. In DNA, the CDR3 is TGCGCCAGCAGCCAGGGACAGAAAGAGACCCAGTACTTC.

The rearrangement links TRBV12-3 or TRBV12-4 to TRBJ1-5, with D hard to call. The CDR3 spans 12 residues. The ends were cut back, 6 bases at V and 0 bases at J, with 3 bases in the middle. The DNA for the CDR3 is TGTGCCAGCAGGTATAGCAATCAGCCCCAGCATTTT. Residues: CASRYSNQPQHF.

The V gene is TRBV2, the J gene TRBJ2-5, with D possibly called TRBD1 or TRBD2 (6 bases each). Trimming removed 8 bases at V and 2 bases at J, with 21 bases between. The CDR3 loop spans 16 amino acids. Germline V CDR1 and CDR2: SNHLY, FYNNEI. The CDR3 sequence is CASGGTSYYQQETQYF. In DNA form, the CDR3 reads TGTGCCAGCGGGGGGACAAGCTACTACCAACAAGAGACCCAGTACTTC.

J is TRBJ2-1 and V is TRBV18; the match to TRBD1 covers 8 bases. V lost 6 bases, J lost 6 bases, and 10 bases stayed unmatched. The CDR3 contains 15 residues. Per germline, CDR1 KGHSH and CDR2 LQKENI. As DNA, the CDR3 is TGTGCCAGCTCTCTGGGGACAGGTTGGGTCAATGAGCAGTTCTTC. This encodes CASSLGTGWVNEQFF.